Below are 3 T cell receptor beta chains sequenced from a single sample in a study of shared clonotypes between healthy human individuals. Sequencing used immunoSEQ multiplex PCR; TCRdb keeps in-frame clones, though not all of them. The data contain around 600,000 clones, about 97% of them singletons. The sequencing input was naive CD4+ T cells sorted from blood. The subset is: CD45RA+ positively selected. The source is a young woman in good health.

The J gene is TRBJ2-2, the V gene TRBV11-1; D is undetermined. The CDR3 is 13 residues long. The germline V gene encodes CDR1 SGHAT and CDR2 FQDESV (reference sequence). V was shortened by 2 bases and J by 5 bases, with 6 bases between the two germline ends. The DNA of the CDR3 is TGTGCCAGCAGCTTAATGGAGACCGGGGAGCTGTTTTTT. It encodes CASSLMETGELFF.

CDR3 protein: CASSIGTDTQYF. The CDR3 DNA reads as TGTGCCAGTAGTATTGGCACAGATACGCAGTATTTT. This chain uses TRBV19 with TRBJ2-3; D is unresolved. This CDR3 is built from 12 residues. CDR1 LNHDA and CDR2 SQIVND come from the germline V gene (reference sequence). V dropped 3 bases and J dropped 1 base, with 2 bases sitting between them.

This chain connects TRBV29-1 to TRBJ2-4, with D maybe TRBD1 (6 bases). Trimming took off 6 bases at V and 0 bases at J, with 18 bases between the two ends. Germline CDR1 and CDR2: SQVTM and ANQGSEA. CDR3 length: 16 amino acids. The CDR3 DNA reads as TGCAGCGTCGTCGATAGACAGGACTTAGCCAAAAACATTCAGTACTTC. Translating gives CSVVDRQDLAKNIQYF.